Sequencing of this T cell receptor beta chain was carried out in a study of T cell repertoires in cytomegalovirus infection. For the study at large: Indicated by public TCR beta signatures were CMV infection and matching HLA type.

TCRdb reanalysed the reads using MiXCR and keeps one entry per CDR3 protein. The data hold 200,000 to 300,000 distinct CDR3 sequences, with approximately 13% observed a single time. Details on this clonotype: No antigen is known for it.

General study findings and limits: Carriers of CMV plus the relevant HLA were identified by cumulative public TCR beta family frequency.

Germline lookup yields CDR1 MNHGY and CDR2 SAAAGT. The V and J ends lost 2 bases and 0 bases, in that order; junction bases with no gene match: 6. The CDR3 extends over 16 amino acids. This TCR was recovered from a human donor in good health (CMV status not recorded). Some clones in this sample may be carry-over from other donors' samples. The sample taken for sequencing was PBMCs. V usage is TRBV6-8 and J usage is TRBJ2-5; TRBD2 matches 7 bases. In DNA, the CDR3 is TGTGCCAGCAGTTACCACACGCGGGGGTACCAAGAGACCCAGTACTTC. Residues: CASSYHTRGYQETQYF.